The 18 T cell receptor beta chains listed next were all sequenced from one sample in a study of long-term antiretroviral therapy in people with HIV. The assay used was immunoSEQ (version v3.0), run at survey level. Sequencing used immunoSEQ multiplex PCR; TCRdb keeps in-frame clones, though not all of them. The data contain about 17,000 clones, about four fifths of them singletons. This sample comprised unsorted PBMCs, obtained approximately 2.5 years before starting antiretroviral therapy. The receptor set was obtained from a woman between 45 and 60 years old with HIV.

This chain uses TRBV2 with TRBJ2-2; D call uncertain. This CDR3 contains 16 residues. Between the trimmed V and J ends, which lost 3 bases and 2 bases, there was a span of 13 bases. Germline values: CDR1 SNHLY, CDR2 FYNNEI. CDR3 region: CASSDRGQANTGELFF. In DNA form, the CDR3 reads TGTGCCAGCAGTGACCGCGGCCAGGCCAACACCGGGGAGCTGTTTTTT.

V and J are TRBV2 and TRBJ1-1; D remains unclear. CDR1 is SNHLY, CDR2 FYNNEI, per germline. The CDR3 runs to 16 residues. Trimming removed 3 bases from V and 0 bases from J, with 14 bases in between. CDR3 nucleotide sequence: TGTGCCAGCAGTGACGGTAAGCACCCTGTGAACACTGAAGCTTTCTTT. Residues: CASSDGKHPVNTEAFF.

J is TRBJ1-2 and V is TRBV4-1; maybe TRBD1 (6 bases). Per germline, CDR1 MGHRA and CDR2 YSYEKL. V lost 2 bases and J lost 5, with 12 bases in between. There are 14 residues in the CDR3. CDR3 in DNA: TGCGCCAGCAGCCAAAAAGCAGGGGAGTATGGCTACACCTTC. As protein: CASSQKAGEYGYTF.

This clone was found once. The chain recombines TRBV9 with TRBJ1-2; 8 nucleotides agree with TRBD1. The junction had 5 bases not matched to a gene; V was cut back by 4 bases and J by 6 bases. Germline V CDR1 and CDR2: SGDLS, YYNGEE. CDR3 size: 13 residues. CDR3 in DNA: TGTGCCAGCAGCTCACGGACAGGGCATGGCTACACCTTC. Amino acid sequence: CASSSRTGHGYTF.

This chain uses TRBV27 with TRBJ1-1, with a tentative D call TRBD1 (6 bases). Germline V gene data show CDR1 as MNHEY and CDR2 as SMNVEV (reference sequence). V shed 3 bases and J shed 2 bases, with 10 bases lying between them. The CDR3 sequence is 14 residues long. CDR3 sequence: CASSLWGPNTEAFF. CDR3 DNA sequence: TGTGCCAGCAGTTTGTGGGGGCCAAACACTGAAGCTTTCTTT.

The chain is built from TRBV30 and TRBJ2-3; 7 bases align to TRBD2. J lost 2 bases, V lost 0 bases, and 5 bases had no gene match. The CDR3 has 15 amino acids. Germline V gene sequence: CDR1 GTSNPN, CDR2 SVGIG (reference sequence). CDR3 amino acids: CAWSVQAGFTDTQYF. CDR3 nucleotides: TGTGCCTGGAGTGTACAAGCGGGGTTCACAGATACGCAGTATTTT.

Sample share makes this clone medium-sized. The CDR3 nucleotides read TGTGCCAGCAGTGCTGCCGGGACAGGTTACAATGAGCAGTTCTTC. Protein sequence: CASSAAGTGYNEQFF. V and J are TRBV6-4 and TRBJ2-1; 8 bases are a match to TRBD1. The trim removed 4 bases at V and 4 bases at J, leaving 6 bases unmatched. Per germline, CDR1 MRHNA and CDR2 SNTAGT. The CDR3 is 15 amino acids.

This clone was seen a single time. V is TRBV5-6 and J is TRBJ2-2, with 8 bases aligning to TRBD1. The germline CDR1 and CDR2 sequences are SGHDT and YYEEEE. The CDR3 runs 13 residues. With 4 bases clipped from V and 17 bases from J, the junction kept 13 bases outside the gene matches. This chain's CDR3 is CASSPTTGERCFF. Here the CDR3 DNA reads TGTGCCAGCAGCCCCACGACAGGGGAAAGGTGTTTTTTT.

This rearrangement joins TRBV4-2 to TRBJ2-3, with no clear D. Trimming pared 0 bases from V and 2 bases from J, leaving 9 bases between. The V gene's germline CDR1 is LGHNA and CDR2 YNFKEQ. The length of the CDR3 is 15 residues. The CDR3 is CASSQDPTFTDTQYF. The CDR3 DNA is TGTGCCAGCAGCCAAGATCCTACCTTCACAGATACGCAGTATTTT.

V usage is TRBV30 and J usage is TRBJ1-5, with 8 positions matching TRBD1. With 2 bases clipped from V and 0 bases from J, the junction kept 9 bases outside the gene matches. The CDR3 consists of 17 residues. Germline-derived CDR1 and CDR2 are GTSNPN and SVGIG (reference sequence). This CDR3 is CAWSLGTGSYSNQPQHF. The CDR3 DNA sequence: TGTGCCTGGAGTTTGGGGACAGGAAGCTATAGCAATCAGCCCCAGCATTTT.

This chain uses TRBV7-9 with TRBJ2-7; no clear D gene. This CDR3 has 15 residues. V lost 5 bases and J lost 1, with 15 bases in between. The germline V gene has CDR1 SEHNR and CDR2 FQNEAQ (reference sequence). The CDR3 DNA reads as TGTGCCAGCAGCCACAATCTCCTTGGGTCCTACGAGCAGTACGTC. Its translation: CASSHNLLGSYEQYV.

The CDR3 DNA follows: TGTGCCAGCAGCTTATTGGGACGGACCCAAGAGACCCAGTACTTC. It specifies CASSLLGRTQETQYF. The rearrangement links TRBV7-2 to TRBJ2-5; the D call may be TRBD1 or TRBD2 (5 bases each). Per the germline V gene, CDR1 is SGHTA and CDR2 is FQGNSA. V gave up 2 bases and J gave up 1 base, with 11 bases separating them. This CDR3 spans 15 amino acids.

The chain links TRBV29-1 to TRBJ2-6; TRBD1 agrees at 10 bases. Germline trimming cut 6 bases from V and 2 bases from J; bases unmatched to any gene: 4. This CDR3 region has 15 residues. Germline V gives CDR1 SQVTM, CDR2 ANQGSEA. CDR3: CSVGTGETGANVLTF. The DNA of the CDR3 is TGCAGCGTGGGGACAGGGGAAACTGGGGCCAACGTCCTGACTTTC.

The V call is TRBV6-1, the J call TRBJ2-7; 7 bases are a match to TRBD1. The CDR3 runs to 14 residues. After removal of 6 bases from V and 4 bases from J, the junction contained 9 bases not matched to a gene. CDR1 MNHNS and CDR2 SASEGT come from the germline V gene. CDR3 amino acids: CASRVDRAPYEQYV. In nucleotides, the CDR3 is TGTGCCAGCAGGGTTGACAGGGCCCCTTACGAGCAGTACGTC.

The J gene is TRBJ1-2, the V gene TRBV9; D gene unclear. Germline V gene sequence: CDR1 SGDLS, CDR2 YYNGEE. V lost 0 bases and J 1 base, leaving 13 bases between the germline ends. This CDR3 has 16 residues. The CDR3 bases are TGTGCCAGCAGCGTAGGCGACGGACGGAATAACTATGGCTACACCTTC. Encoded protein: CASSVGDGRNNYGYTF.

This rearrangement joins TRBV15 to TRBJ1-1; 7 bases are shared with TRBD1. The V segment lost 2 bases and the J segment 5 bases; nucleotides outside the gene matches: 5. Germline assignment: CDR1 LNHNV and CDR2 YYDKDF (reference sequence). CDR3 length: 14 amino acids. CDR3 nucleotide sequence: TGTGCCACCAGCAGACGACAGACAGGGACTGAAGCTTTCTTT. The encoded protein is CATSRRQTGTEAFF.

The chain uses TRBV6-5 and TRBJ2-5, with 7 nucleotides matching TRBD1. V gave up 10 bases and J gave up 5 bases; unmatched junction bases: 7. Germline CDR1 is MNHEY and CDR2 is SVGAGI. The CDR3 loop spans 12 amino acids. Written as DNA, the CDR3 is TGTGCCACCACAGGGGCCCGGGAGACCCAGTACTTC. Translated: CATTGARETQYF.

The CDR3 loop is CASRQTGPPGNTIYF. The CDR3 DNA reads TGTGCCAGTAGGCAGACAGGGCCCCCTGGAAACACCATATATTTT. The chain is built from TRBV19 and TRBJ1-3; 7 bases agree with TRBD1. The V and J ends lost 6 bases and 2 bases, in that order; junction bases with no gene match: 7. The CDR3 covers 15 residues. CDR1 and CDR2 from the germline V gene are LNHDA and SQIVND (reference sequence).